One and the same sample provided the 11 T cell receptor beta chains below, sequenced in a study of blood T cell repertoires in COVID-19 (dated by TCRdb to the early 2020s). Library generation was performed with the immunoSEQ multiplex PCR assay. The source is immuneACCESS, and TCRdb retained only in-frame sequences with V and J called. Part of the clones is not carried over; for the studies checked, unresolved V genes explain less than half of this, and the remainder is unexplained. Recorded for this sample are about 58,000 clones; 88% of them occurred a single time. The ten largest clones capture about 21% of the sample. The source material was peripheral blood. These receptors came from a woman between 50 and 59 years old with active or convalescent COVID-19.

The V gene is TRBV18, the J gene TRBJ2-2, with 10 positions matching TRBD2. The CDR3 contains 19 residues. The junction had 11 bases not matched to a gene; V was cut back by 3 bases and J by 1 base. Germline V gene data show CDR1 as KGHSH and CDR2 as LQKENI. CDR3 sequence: CASSPFRTSGPRNTGELFF. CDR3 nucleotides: TGTGCCAGCTCACCCTTCAGGACTAGCGGCCCCCGGAACACCGGGGAGCTGTTTTTT.

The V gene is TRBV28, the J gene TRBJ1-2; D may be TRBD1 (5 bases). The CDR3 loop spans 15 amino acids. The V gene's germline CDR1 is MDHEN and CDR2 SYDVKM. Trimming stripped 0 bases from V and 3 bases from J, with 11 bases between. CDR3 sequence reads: CASSLWSGRDYGYTF. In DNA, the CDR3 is TGTGCCAGCAGTTTATGGTCAGGGAGGGACTATGGCTACACCTTC.

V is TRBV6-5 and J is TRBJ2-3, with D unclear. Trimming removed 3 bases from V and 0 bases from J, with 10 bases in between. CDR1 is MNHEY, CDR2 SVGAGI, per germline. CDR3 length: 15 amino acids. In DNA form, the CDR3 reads TGTGCCAGCAGTTATGGGTACAGTAGCACAGATACGCAGTATTTT. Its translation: CASSYGYSSTDTQYF.

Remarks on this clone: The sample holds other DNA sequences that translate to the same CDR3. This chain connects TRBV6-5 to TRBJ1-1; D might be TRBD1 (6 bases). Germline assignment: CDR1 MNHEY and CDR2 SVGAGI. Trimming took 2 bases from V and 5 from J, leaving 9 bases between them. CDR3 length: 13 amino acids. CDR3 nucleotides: TGTGCCAGCAGTTACCCCCAGGGGACTGAAGCTTTCTTT. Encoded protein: CASSYPQGTEAFF.

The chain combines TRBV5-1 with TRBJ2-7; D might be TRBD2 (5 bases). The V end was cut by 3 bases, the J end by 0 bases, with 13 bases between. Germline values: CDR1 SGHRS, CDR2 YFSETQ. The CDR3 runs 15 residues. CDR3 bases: TGCGCCAGCAGCTATGTGATAGGGAGCTCCTACGAGCAGTACTTC. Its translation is CASSYVIGSSYEQYF.

This CDR3 reads CASSTTGRPQHF. CDR3 nucleotide sequence: TGTGCCAGTAGTACGACAGGGAGGCCCCAGCATTTT. The chain is built from TRBV19 and TRBJ1-5; the match to TRBD1 covers 7 bases. The germline V gene encodes CDR1 LNHDA and CDR2 SQIVND (reference sequence). The CDR3 runs 12 residues. The trim removed 4 bases at V and 9 bases at J, leaving 3 bases unmatched.

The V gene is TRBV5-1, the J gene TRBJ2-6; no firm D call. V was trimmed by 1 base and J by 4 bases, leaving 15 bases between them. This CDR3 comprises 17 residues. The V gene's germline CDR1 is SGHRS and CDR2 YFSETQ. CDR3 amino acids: CASSLHELTSGANVLTF. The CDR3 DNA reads TGCGCCAGCAGCTTGCACGAACTTACTTCAGGGGCCAACGTCCTGACTTTC. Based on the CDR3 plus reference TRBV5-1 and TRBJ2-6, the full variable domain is KAGVTQTPRYLIKTRGQQVTLSCSPISGHRSVSWYQQTPGQGLQFLFEYFSETQRNKGNFPGRFSGRQFSNSRSEMNVSTLELGDSALYLCASSLHELTSGANVLTFGAGSRLTVL.

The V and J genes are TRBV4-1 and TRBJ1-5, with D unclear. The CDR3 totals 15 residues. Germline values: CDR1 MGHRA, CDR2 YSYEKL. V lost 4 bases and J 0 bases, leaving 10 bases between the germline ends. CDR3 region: CASSPGLNSNQPQHF. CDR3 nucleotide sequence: TGCGCCAGCAGCCCCGGACTAAATAGCAATCAGCCCCAGCATTTT.

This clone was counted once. Written as DNA, the CDR3 is TGTGCCAGCAGCACACAGGGCTCCTACGAGCAGTACTTC. Amino acids: CASSTQGSYEQYF. V usage is TRBV11-2 and J usage is TRBJ2-7; TRBD1 might be the D (6 bases). With 5 bases removed from V and 0 bases from J, the gap between germline ends came to 8 bases. The CDR3 runs to 13 residues. The germline CDR1 and CDR2 sequences are SGHAT and FQNNGV. The variable domain in full, completed from reference TRBV11-2 and TRBJ2-7, reads EAGVAQSPRYKIIEKRQSVAFWCNPISGHATLYWYQQILGQGPKLLIQFQNNGVVDDSQLPKDRFSAERLKGVDSTLKIQPAKLEDSAVYLCASSTQGSYEQYFGPGTRLTVT.

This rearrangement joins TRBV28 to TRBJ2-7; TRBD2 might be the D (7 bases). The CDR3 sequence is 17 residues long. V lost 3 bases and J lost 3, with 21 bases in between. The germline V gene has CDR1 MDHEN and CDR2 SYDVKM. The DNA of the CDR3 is TGTGCCAGCAGTTTCCGGTCTGGGGGGGAGGGACACTACGAGCAGTACTTC. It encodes CASSFRSGGEGHYEQYF.

The chain's CDR3 is CSAPLLGRELSGETQYF. For the CDR3, the DNA is TGCAGCGCCCCCCTCTTGGGGCGGGAGTTATCGGGAGAGACCCAGTACTTC. The rearrangement links TRBV29-1 to TRBJ2-5; TRBD2 matches at 7 bases. The length of the CDR3 is 17 residues. J was trimmed by 4 bases and V by 7 bases; bases with no gene match: 21. CDR1 and CDR2 from the germline V gene are SQVTM and ANQGSEA. The variable domain in full, with the rest retrieved from reference TRBV29-1 and TRBJ2-5, is SAVISQKPSRDICQRGTSLTIQCQVDSQVTMMFWYRQQPGQSLTLIATANQGSEATYESGFVIDKFPISRPNLTFSTLTVSNMSPEDSSIYLCSAPLLGRELSGETQYFGPGTRLLVL.